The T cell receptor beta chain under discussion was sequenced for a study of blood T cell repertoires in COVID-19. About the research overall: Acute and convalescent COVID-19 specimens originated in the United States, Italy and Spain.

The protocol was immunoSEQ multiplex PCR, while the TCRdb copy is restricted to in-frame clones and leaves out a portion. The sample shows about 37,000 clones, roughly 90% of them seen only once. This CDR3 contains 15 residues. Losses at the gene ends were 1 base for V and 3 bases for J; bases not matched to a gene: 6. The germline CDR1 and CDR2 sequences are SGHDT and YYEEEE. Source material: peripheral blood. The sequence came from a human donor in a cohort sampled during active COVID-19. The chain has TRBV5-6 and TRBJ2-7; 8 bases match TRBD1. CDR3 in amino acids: CASSLWGRGRYEQYF. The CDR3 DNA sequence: TGTGCCAGCAGCTTGTGGGGCAGGGGGCGCTACGAGCAGTACTTC.